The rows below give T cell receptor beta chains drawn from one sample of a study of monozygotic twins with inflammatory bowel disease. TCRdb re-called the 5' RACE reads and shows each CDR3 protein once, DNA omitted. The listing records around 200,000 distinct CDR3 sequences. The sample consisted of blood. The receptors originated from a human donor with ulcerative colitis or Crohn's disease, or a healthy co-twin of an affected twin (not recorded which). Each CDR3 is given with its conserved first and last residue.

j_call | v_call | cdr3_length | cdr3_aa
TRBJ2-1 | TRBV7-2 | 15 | CASSPALSSYNEQFF
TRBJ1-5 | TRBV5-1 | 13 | CASSLGEDQPQHF
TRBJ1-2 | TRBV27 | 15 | CASSLSDRANYGYTF
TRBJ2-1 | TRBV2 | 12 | CASSRSTGEQFF
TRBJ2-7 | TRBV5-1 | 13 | CASSLVTSGEQYF
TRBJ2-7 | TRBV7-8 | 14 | CASSRKTNSYEQYF
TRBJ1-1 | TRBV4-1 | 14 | CASSQLGSLDEAFF
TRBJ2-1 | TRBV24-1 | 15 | CATSAPWDRENEQFF
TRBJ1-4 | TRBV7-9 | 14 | CASSVDRRSEKLFF
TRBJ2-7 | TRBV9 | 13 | CASSSQGFDEQYF
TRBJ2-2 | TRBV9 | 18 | CASSSPVQGLDNTGELFF
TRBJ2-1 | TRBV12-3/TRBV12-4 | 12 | CASSQTGNEQFF
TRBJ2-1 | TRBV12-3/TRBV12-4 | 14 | CASSFGVLQGEQFF
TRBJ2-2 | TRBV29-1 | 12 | CSVEVPTGELFF
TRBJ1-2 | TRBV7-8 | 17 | CASSLDSATLLLSGYTF
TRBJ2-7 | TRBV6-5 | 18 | CASSSNAQGYGPPYEQYF
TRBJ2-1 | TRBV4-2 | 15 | CASSQDQYRGNEQFF
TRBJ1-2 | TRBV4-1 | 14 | CASSQKREPYGYTF
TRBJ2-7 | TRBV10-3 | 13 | CAIKRDRAYEQYF
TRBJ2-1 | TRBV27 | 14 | CASSLSPAGDEQFF
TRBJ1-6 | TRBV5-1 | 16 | CASSLAATDNNSPLHF
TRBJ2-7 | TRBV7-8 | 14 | CASSPQGRSYEQYF
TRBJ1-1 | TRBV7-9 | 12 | CASSLLRGEAFF
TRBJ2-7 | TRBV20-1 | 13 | CSAHGLAGAEQYF
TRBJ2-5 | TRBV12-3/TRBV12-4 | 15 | CASGFVTGGEETQYF
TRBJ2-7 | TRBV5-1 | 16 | CASSFLAGGTPYEQYF
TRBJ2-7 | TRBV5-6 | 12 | CASSGTAYEQYF
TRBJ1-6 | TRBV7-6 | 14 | CASSLPGTNSPLHF
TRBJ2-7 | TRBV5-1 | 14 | CASSDGTSSYEQYF
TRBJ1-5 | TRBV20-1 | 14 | CSARTGPSDQPQHF
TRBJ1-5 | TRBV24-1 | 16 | CATSDPGQGDDQPQHF
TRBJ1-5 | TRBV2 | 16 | CASSDGTSYSNQPQHF
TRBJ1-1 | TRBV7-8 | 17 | CASSLQGTGGANTEAFF
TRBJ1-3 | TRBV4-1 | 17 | CASSQLWDTISGNTIYF
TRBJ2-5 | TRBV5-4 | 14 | CASSLGVRESDQYF
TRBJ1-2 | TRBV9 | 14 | CASSTGGPNYGYTF
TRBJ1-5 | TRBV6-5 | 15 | CASSSTGVSNQPQHF
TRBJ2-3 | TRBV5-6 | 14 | CASSRTQITDTQYF
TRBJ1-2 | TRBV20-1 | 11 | CSARDLAGIAF
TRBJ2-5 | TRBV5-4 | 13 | CASSTRVGETQYF